This entry lists 3 T cell receptor beta chains sequenced from one sample in a study of T cell responses to AZD1222 COVID-19 vaccine. Clones were read by immunoSEQ multiplex PCR, and TCRdb kept only the in-frame ones, dropping some. Among 95,000 to 150,000 clones listed, approximately 80% were seen once. The sequences come from peripheral blood, collected 28 days after the second AZD1222 dose. These receptors all stem from an adult who received the AZD1222 COVID-19 vaccine.

CDR3 amino acids: CASSHLGEQYF. In DNA form, the CDR3 reads TGTGCCAGCAGCCACCTGGGAGAGCAGTACTTC. This chain connects TRBV6-5 to TRBJ2-7, with D unclear. The CDR3 covers 11 residues. The V end lost 6 bases, the J end lost 7 bases, and 10 bases lay between the germline ends. Germline CDR1 and CDR2: MNHEY and SVGAGI.

This chain joins TRBV27 and TRBJ1-3, with D perhaps TRBD1 (6 bases). Germline V gene sequence: CDR1 MNHEY, CDR2 SMNVEV (reference sequence). V shed 8 bases and J shed 4 bases, with 21 bases lying between them. This CDR3 has 16 amino acids. The CDR3 reads CASRPPTGKKGNTIYF. In DNA, the CDR3 is TGTGCCAGCCGACCTCCGACAGGAAAAAAAGGAAACACCATATATTTT.

The rearrangement links TRBV19 to TRBJ1-2; D is perhaps TRBD1 (6 bases). The ends were cut back, 8 bases at V and 0 bases at J, with 7 bases in the middle. Germline CDR1 reads LNHDA; CDR2 reads SQIVND (reference sequence). CDR3 length equals 12 residues. The chain's CDR3 is CASHRANYGYTF. CDR3 coding DNA: TGTGCCAGTCACAGGGCTAACTATGGCTACACCTTC.